This T cell receptor beta chain was observed in a study of T cell responses to AZD1222 COVID-19 vaccine. Profiled with immunoSEQ multiplex PCR; TCRdb holds only in-frame clones, not every one. This sample carries about 77,000 clones, 92% of them seen once, and the ten largest clones take roughly 4.8%. Notes on this clone: Its antigen remains unknown.

Findings and caveats of the study: Donors in the cohort were predominantly white British and more often female, and clonal diversity was possibly underestimated.

The V and J ends lost 0 bases and 6 bases respectively, with 10 bases between them. CDR1 and CDR2 (germline): SGHDT, YYEEEE. The CDR3 covers 13 residues. V gene TRBV5-6 combines with J gene TRBJ2-7, with a possible D match to TRBD1 (6 bases). Sequencing was performed on peripheral blood, taken 28 days after the second AZD1222 dose. The receptor's source is an adult who received the AZD1222 COVID-19 vaccine. The CDR3 reads CASSLGVGAEQYF. CDR3 sequence (DNA): TGTGCCAGCAGCTTGGGGGTGGGGGCCGAGCAGTACTTC.